These 28 T cell receptor beta chains originate from one sample sequenced in a study of response to subunit inactivated influenza vaccine. A single record per CDR3 protein comes from TCRdb applying MiXCR to the RT-PCR reads. Of roughly 500,000 distinct CDR3 sequences in the sample, approximately 17% were seen once. Material: CD4+ T cells sorted from PBMCs, obtained about 23 months after vaccination. These receptors all stem from a man in his fifties or sixties who received an inactivated influenza vaccine.

The gene calls are TRBV20-1 and TRBJ1-5, with D uncertain. Germline loops: CDR1 DFQATT, CDR2 SNEGSKA (reference sequence). The CDR3 covers 14 residues. The germline V and J ends were trimmed by 0 bases and 7 bases, with 13 bases remaining between them. CDR3: CSARESGRSQPQHF. The CDR3 DNA reads as TGCAGTGCTAGAGAGTCCGGCCGTTCACAGCCCCAGCATTTT.

This clonotype came up a few times. The rearrangement uses TRBV27 and TRBJ2-7, with 9 bases aligning to TRBD1. Germline CDR1 reads MNHEY; CDR2 reads SMNVEV (reference sequence). V lost 6 bases and J lost 2; bases outside the gene matches: 8. The CDR3 length is 15 residues. The CDR3 here is CASRGAGTGTYEQYF. The CDR3 region has the DNA TGTGCCAGCAGGGGGGCGGGGACAGGGACCTACGAGCAGTACTTC.

A few counts support this clonotype. The chain has TRBV11-2 and TRBJ1-1; 7 bases fit TRBD1. The germline V gene encodes CDR1 SGHAT and CDR2 FQNNGV. The CDR3 extends over 18 amino acids. The trim removed 1 base at V and 4 bases at J, leaving 15 bases unmatched. The CDR3 region is CASSLVARLNRGGTEAFF. In DNA form, the CDR3 reads TGTGCCAGCAGCTTAGTTGCCCGTTTGAACAGGGGAGGCACTGAAGCTTTCTTT.

This clonotype was found a few times. The V and J genes are TRBV10-3 and TRBJ2-3; 9 bases are a match to TRBD2. This CDR3 comprises 18 residues. Germline CDR1 reads ENHRY; CDR2 reads SYGVKD. V lost 3 bases and J lost 6; bases outside the gene matches: 16. The CDR3 sequence is CAISDGSGGYGGRDTQYF. In nucleotides, the CDR3 is TGTGCCATCAGTGATGGTAGCGGGGGATACGGGGGTCGGGATACGCAGTATTTT.

This clonotype was counted a few times. The V gene is TRBV15, the J gene TRBJ1-4; D gene ambiguous. Germline V CDR1 and CDR2: LNHNV, YYDKDF (reference sequence). The CDR3 consists of 13 residues. V was pared by 3 bases and J by 5 bases, with 7 bases between. The CDR3 DNA reads TGTGCCACCAGCAGGGCAGCGAATGAAAAACTGTTTTTT. Protein product: CATSRAANEKLFF. Looking up the rest from reference TRBV15 and TRBJ1-4 gives the full variable domain: DAMVIQNPRYQVTQFGKPVTLSCSQTLNHNVMYWYQQKSSQAPKLLFHYYDKDFNNEADTPDNFQSRRPNTSFCFLDIRSPGLGDTAMYLCATSRAANEKLFFGSGTQLSVL.

This clonotype was seen repeatedly, ten times or more. The chain uses TRBV29-1 and TRBJ1-1; no firm D call. The CDR3 runs to 12 residues. Trimming left V 2 bases short and J 1 base short, with 5 bases between. Germline V gene sequence: CDR1 SQVTM, CDR2 ANQGSEA. CDR3 sequence (DNA): TGCAGCGTTGAAACAGCGAACACTGAAGCTTTCTTT. Its translation: CSVETANTEAFF. The full variable domain, with the rest looked up from reference TRBV29-1 and TRBJ1-1, is SAVISQKPSRDICQRGTSLTIQCQVDSQVTMMFWYRQQPGQSLTLIATANQGSEATYESGFVIDKFPISRPNLTFSTLTVSNMSPEDSSIYLCSVETANTEAFFGQGTRLTVV.

This clonotype occurred a few times. The J gene is TRBJ1-1, the V gene TRBV4-1; D is ambiguous. V was pared by 0 bases and J by 4 bases, with 9 bases between. The germline V gene has CDR1 MGHRA and CDR2 YSYEKL. The CDR3 consists of 14 residues. CDR3 residues: CASSQDRLITEAFF. As DNA, the CDR3 is TGCGCCAGCAGCCAAGATCGCCTGATCACTGAAGCTTTCTTT.

The V gene is TRBV6-2 or TRBV6-3, the J gene TRBJ2-7; 9 nucleotides match TRBD2. Trimming cost V 5 bases and J 2 bases; bases outside gene matches: 7. CDR3 length: 15 residues. Germline CDR1 MNHEY, CDR2 SVGEGT. CDR3 DNA sequence: TGTGCCAGCAGTCCACCAGAGCGGGGGGCCTACGAGCAGTACTTC. Its protein product is CASSPPERGAYEQYF.

This clonotype was detected a few times. The chain carries TRBV18 and TRBJ2-5; D uncertain. The CDR3 contains 12 residues. CDR1 and CDR2 (germline): KGHSH, LQKENI. Trimming pared 3 bases from V and 9 bases from J, leaving 11 bases between. In DNA form, the CDR3 reads TGTGCCAGCTCACCCCCGAGCTTGGCCCAGTACTTC. It codes for CASSPPSLAQYF.

This clonotype was detected a few times. The rearrangement links TRBV20-1 to TRBJ2-1; D uncertain. CDR1 and CDR2 from the germline V gene are DFQATT and SNEGSKA (reference sequence). Trimming left V 3 bases short and J 2 bases short, with 17 bases between. This CDR3 comprises 16 residues. In nucleotides, the CDR3 is TGCAGTGCTAGTGGTCAGTCTACCCGCACCTACAATGAGCAGTTCTTC. Translation gives CSASGQSTRTYNEQFF.

This clonotype has more than one count but fewer than ten. V gene TRBV7-9 combines with J gene TRBJ2-2; D is perhaps TRBD1 (5 bases). Germline CDR1 and CDR2: SEHNR and FQNEAQ (reference sequence). V shed 5 bases and J shed 3 bases, with 16 bases lying between them. CDR3 length: 16 residues. Here the CDR3 reads CASSLGSSGYTGELFF. The CDR3 nucleotides are TGTGCCAGCAGCCTGGGGTCCTCAGGGTACACCGGGGAGCTGTTTTTT.

The chain joins TRBV29-1 to TRBJ1-3, with 9 bases identical to TRBD1. Trimming took 3 bases from V and 4 from J; bases not matched to a gene: 4. CDR3 length: 14 amino acids. CDR1 is SQVTM and CDR2 is ANQGSEA in the germline V gene. CDR3 region: CSVDEQGAGNTIYF. In DNA, the CDR3 is TGCAGCGTTGACGAACAGGGGGCAGGAAACACCATATATTTT.

The V gene is TRBV12-3 or TRBV12-4, the J gene TRBJ1-2, with D unclear. This CDR3 is 13 amino acids long. The V and J ends lost 9 bases and 4 bases respectively, with 15 bases between them. The CDR3 nucleotides read TGTGCCAGTCGACTTGTTAACTCCTATGGCTACACCTTC. Translating it yields CASRLVNSYGYTF.

This clonotype was seen ten or more times. The J gene is TRBJ2-7, the V gene TRBV6-2 or TRBV6-3; TRBD1 is a possible D gene (6 bases). Trimming shortened V by 4 bases and J by 0 bases, and 19 bases separated the two germline ends. Germline V gene data show CDR1 as MNHEY and CDR2 as SVGEGT. The CDR3 length is 17 residues. This CDR3 reads CASSSGPGQTISYEQYF. CDR3 in DNA: TGTGCCAGCAGTTCCGGACCGGGACAAACTATCTCCTACGAGCAGTACTTC.

Many counts were recorded for this clonotype. As DNA, the CDR3 is TGCAGTGCAATCAGTGCTAACTATGGCTACACCTTC. It is translated as CSAISANYGYTF. This chain links TRBV20-1 with TRBJ1-2; D not certain. Germline V gene lookup returns CDR1 DFQATT and CDR2 SNEGSKA (reference sequence). This CDR3 spans 12 amino acids. V dropped 6 bases and J dropped 0 bases, with 8 bases sitting between them.

This chain connects TRBV6-1 to TRBJ2-2, with D possibly matching TRBD2 (6 bases). The CDR3 length is 14 residues. Trimming stripped 8 bases from V and 5 bases from J, with 15 bases between. CDR1 and CDR2 from the germline V gene are MNHNS and SASEGT. The CDR3 sequence: CASSRRGRTGELFF. CDR3 nucleotide sequence: TGTGCCAGCTCGCGGCGGGGTAGGACCGGGGAGCTGTTTTTT.

This chain connects TRBV15 to TRBJ2-7; D is ambiguous. CDR3 length: 9 residues. V lost 8 bases, J lost 10 bases, and 9 bases lay in between. Germline-derived CDR1 and CDR2 are LNHNV and YYDKDF (reference sequence). The CDR3 nucleotides read TGTGCCACCTTGTCCTATCAGTACTTC. Protein: CATLSYQYF.

This clonotype was recorded at least ten times. This sequence joins TRBV11-2 and TRBJ2-5, with 9 bases lining up with TRBD2. The V segment lost 5 bases and the J segment 5 bases; nucleotides outside the gene matches: 9. Germline CDR1 is SGHAT and CDR2 is FQNNGV. The CDR3 sequence is 15 residues long. CDR3 protein: CASSGKAGGPETQYF. CDR3 nucleotide sequence: TGTGCCAGCAGCGGAAAGGCGGGAGGGCCTGAGACCCAGTACTTC.

There are a few counts of this clonotype. The chain employs TRBV4-2 and TRBJ1-6; D gene unclear. CDR1 and CDR2 (germline): LGHNA, YNFKEQ. This CDR3 has 14 residues. With 2 bases removed from V and 6 bases from J, the gap between germline ends came to 8 bases. The CDR3 loop is CASSQLHANSPLHF. In nucleotides, the CDR3 is TGTGCCAGCAGCCAATTGCACGCTAATTCACCCCTCCACTTT.

This chain links TRBV7-2 with TRBJ2-5; D gene ambiguous. Deletions cut 2 bases from V and 1 base from J, with 8 bases between. The length of the CDR3 is 14 residues. CDR1 and CDR2 (germline): SGHTA, FQGNSA. CDR3 sequence reads: CASSLSAFQETQYF. CDR3 DNA: TGTGCCAGCAGCTTAAGTGCCTTCCAAGAGACCCAGTACTTC.

As concerns this clonotype: A much larger clone sits a single nucleotide away, making a read error possible. CDR3 DNA: TGTGCCAGCAGCACTAGCGGGAACACCGGGGAGCTGTTTTTT. Protein product: CASSTSGNTGELFF. The rearrangement uses TRBV7-2 and TRBJ2-2, with TRBD2 matching over 8 bases. The CDR3 covers 14 residues. The J segment lost 1 base and the V segment lost 5 bases, leaving 0 bases of the junction unmatched. Germline lookup yields CDR1 SGHTA and CDR2 FQGNSA.

This clonotype was seen ten or more times. The genes are TRBV20-1 and TRBJ2-5; D could derive from TRBD1 or TRBD2 (6 bases each). The CDR3 totals 11 residues. Germline lookup yields CDR1 DFQATT and CDR2 SNEGSKA (reference sequence). The DNA for the CDR3 is TGCGTGACCGGGGGCAGAGAGACCCAGTACTTC. Amino acid sequence: CVTGGRETQYF.

This clonotype was picked up one time. The chain carries TRBV9 and TRBJ1-4; possible D gene TRBD1, 6 bases. Germline V CDR1 and CDR2: SGDLS, YYNGEE. The ends were cut back, 0 bases at V and 7 bases at J, with 16 bases in the middle. This CDR3 is built from 16 residues. The CDR3 protein is CASSVDEGGLGEKLFF. CDR3 DNA sequence: TGTGCCAGCAGCGTAGACGAGGGGGGGCTGGGTGAAAAACTGTTTTTT.

The J gene is TRBJ1-6, the V gene TRBV5-6; no clear D gene. The V end was cut by 0 bases, the J end by 10 bases, with 11 bases between. CDR1 SGHDT and CDR2 YYEEEE come from the germline V gene. The CDR3 covers 14 residues. The CDR3 spells CASSLEGISSPLHF. DNA of the CDR3: TGTGCCAGCAGCTTGGAGGGTATAAGCTCACCCCTCCACTTT.

The rearrangement links TRBV10-2 to TRBJ1-5, with D possibly being TRBD1 (6 bases). Germline-derived CDR1 and CDR2 are WSHSY and SAAADI. Trimming pared 3 bases from V and 7 bases from J, leaving 13 bases between. This CDR3 is 14 amino acids long. CDR3 coding DNA: TGCGCCAGCAGTGAAGCCAGGGGCATCCAGCCCCAGCATTTT. It specifies CASSEARGIQPQHF.

V gene TRBV24-1 combines with J gene TRBJ2-1, with TRBD1 identical over 7 bases. V lost 1 base, J lost 7 bases, and 12 bases stayed unmatched. Germline loops: CDR1 KGHDR, CDR2 SFDVKD. This CDR3 spans 17 amino acids. The CDR3 DNA reads TGTGCCACCAGTGATTTTGGATTACGGGACAGTGCAAATGAGCAGTTCTTC. This codes for CATSDFGLRDSANEQFF.

This clonotype came up a few times. The rearrangement joins TRBV4-1 to TRBJ1-6; no definite D call. The CDR3 runs to 16 residues. The V gene's germline CDR1 is MGHRA and CDR2 YSYEKL. Trimming shortened V by 2 bases and J by 3 bases, and 11 bases separated the two germline ends. CDR3 amino acids: CASSQLPGIYNSPLHF. As DNA, the CDR3 is TGCGCCAGCAGCCAACTACCGGGAATCTATAATTCACCCCTCCACTTT.

The rearrangement joins TRBV4-3 to TRBJ1-1; weak D call: TRBD1 (6 bases). Trimming cost V 1 base and J 4 bases, with 16 bases left between them. Germline V CDR1 and CDR2: LGHNA, YSLEER. The CDR3 covers 16 residues. The CDR3 spells CASSQVNRVGITEAFF. As DNA, the CDR3 is TGCGCCAGCAGCCAAGTAAACAGGGTGGGGATCACTGAAGCTTTCTTT.